Presented here are 5 T cell receptor beta chains from one specimen sequenced in a study of regulatory T cells in long-lasting Graves disease. Time point denoted: newly diagnosed GD, antithyroid drugs for less than 3 months. After RNA was extracted from PBMCs, the TCR library was made from it. Arm-PCR of CDR3 regions and iRepertoire HTBI primers were the basis on which TCR beta libraries were built. TCRdb recomputed calls from the multiplex PCR reads with MiXCR, one row per CDR3 protein. The data show hundreds of thousands of distinct CDR3 sequences, around 15% seen once. Here the sequenced sample was peripheral blood mononuclear cells (PBMCs), taken at new diagnosis, from a patient treated with antithyroid drugs. The receptors here all came from a female donor with Graves disease.

This clonotype has only a few counts. This chain links TRBV6-5 with TRBJ1-4, with 9 nucleotides matching TRBD1. Germline trimming cut 0 bases from V and 8 bases from J; bases unmatched to any gene: 10. The CDR3 extends over 17 amino acids. In germline, CDR1 is MNHEY, CDR2 SVGAGI. This chain's CDR3 is CASSYSGPGQGGEKLFF. DNA for the CDR3: TGTGCCAGCAGTTACTCCGGCCCGGGACAGGGAGGCGAAAAACTGTTTTTT.

This clonotype was detected only a few times. The rearrangement links TRBV7-7 to TRBJ1-5, with a tentative D call TRBD1 (6 bases). This CDR3 contains 12 residues. Germline V gene lookup returns CDR1 SSHAT and CDR2 FNYEAQ (reference sequence). V lost 8 bases to trimming and J lost 9 bases, with 14 bases between them. Here the CDR3 reads CASAPEGGPQHF. CDR3 nucleotides: TGTGCCAGCGCTCCGGAAGGGGGGCCCCAGCATTTT.

The table lists this clonotype with many counts. V usage is TRBV12-3 or TRBV12-4 and J usage is TRBJ2-3, with 7 bases aligning to TRBD2. J lost 2 bases, V lost 6 bases, and 5 bases had no gene match. This CDR3 has 14 amino acids. The CDR3 sequence is CASSPSGDTDTQYF. As DNA, the CDR3 is TGTGCCAGCAGCCCCAGCGGGGACACAGATACGCAGTATTTT.

The J gene is TRBJ2-2, the V gene TRBV5-1; TRBD1 might be the D (6 bases). Germline assignment: CDR1 SGHRS and CDR2 YFSETQ. With 4 bases removed from V and 8 bases from J, the gap between germline ends came to 12 bases. This CDR3 is built from 13 residues. CDR3 DNA sequence: TGCGCCAGCAGCCCATCCAGGGGAGGGGAGCTGTTTTTT. The encoded protein is CASSPSRGGELFF.

Only one count was recorded for this clonotype. V is TRBV19 and J is TRBJ2-1; D may be TRBD1 (6 bases). V was pared by 5 bases and J by 0 bases, with 14 bases between. This CDR3 comprises 16 residues. The germline CDR1 and CDR2 sequences are LNHDA and SQIVND (reference sequence). CDR3 nucleotides: TGTGCCAGTAGTGCCTACAGGGAGAGCTCCTACAATGAGCAGTTCTTC. It is translated as CASSAYRESSYNEQFF.